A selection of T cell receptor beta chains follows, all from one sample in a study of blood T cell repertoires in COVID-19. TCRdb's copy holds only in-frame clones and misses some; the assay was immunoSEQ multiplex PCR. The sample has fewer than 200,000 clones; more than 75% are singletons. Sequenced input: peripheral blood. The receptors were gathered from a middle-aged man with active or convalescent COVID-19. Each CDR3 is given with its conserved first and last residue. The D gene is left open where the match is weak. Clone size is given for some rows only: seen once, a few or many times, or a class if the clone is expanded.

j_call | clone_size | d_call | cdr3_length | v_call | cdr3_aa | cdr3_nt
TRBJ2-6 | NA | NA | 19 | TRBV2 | CASSDRPLRTYSGANVLTF | TGTGCCAGCAGTGACAGACCGCTACGGACTTACTCTGGGGCCAACGTCCTGACTTTC
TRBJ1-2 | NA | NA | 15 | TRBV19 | CASSIDLRANYGYTF | TGTGCCAGTAGTATAGATCTCCGAGCTAACTATGGCTACACCTTC
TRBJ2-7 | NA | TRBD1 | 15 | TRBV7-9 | CASSSWTGGAYEQYF | TGTGCCAGCAGCTCCTGGACAGGGGGCGCTTACGAGCAGTACTTC
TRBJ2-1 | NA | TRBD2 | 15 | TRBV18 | CASSPGRDPYNEQFF | TGTGCCAGCTCACCAGGGAGGGACCCCTACAATGAGCAGTTCTTC
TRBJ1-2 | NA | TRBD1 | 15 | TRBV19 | CASSIGTGPNYGYTF | TGTGCCAGTAGTATTGGGACAGGACCCAACTATGGCTACACCTTC
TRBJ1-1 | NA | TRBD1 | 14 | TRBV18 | CASSEGTGEAEAFF | TGTGCCAGCTCCGAGGGCACAGGGGAGGCTGAAGCTTTCTTT
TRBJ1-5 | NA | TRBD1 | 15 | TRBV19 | CASSISNRGHQPQHF | TGTGCCAGTAGTATCTCAAACAGGGGGCATCAGCCCCAGCATTTT
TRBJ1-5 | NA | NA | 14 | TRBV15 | CATSSGGGRQPQHF | TGTGCCACCAGCAGTGGGGGGGGCAGGCAGCCCCAGCATTTT
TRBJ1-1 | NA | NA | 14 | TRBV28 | CASSSTGLNTEAFF | TGTGCCAGCAGTTCCACAGGACTGAACACTGAAGCTTTCTTT
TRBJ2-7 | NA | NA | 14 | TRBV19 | CASSPSGEYYEQYF | TGTGCCAGTTCTCCTTCGGGGGAATACTACGAGCAGTACTTC
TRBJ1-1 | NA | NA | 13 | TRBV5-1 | CASSLARNTEAFF | TGCGCCAGCAGCTTGGCGAGGAACACTGAAGCTTTCTTT
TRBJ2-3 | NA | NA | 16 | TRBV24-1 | CATSEQESSSTDTQYF | TGTGCCACCAGTGAACAGGAAAGTTCTAGCACAGATACGCAGTATTTT
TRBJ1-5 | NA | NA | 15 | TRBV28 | CASSPPTASNQPQHF | TGTGCCAGCAGTCCCCCGACAGCTAGCAATCAGCCCCAGCATTTT
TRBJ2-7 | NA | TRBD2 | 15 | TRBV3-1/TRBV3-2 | CASSQVGGAYNEQYF | TGTGCCAGCAGCCAAGTCGGGGGGGCCTATAACGAGCAGTACTTC
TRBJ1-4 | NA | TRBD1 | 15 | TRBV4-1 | CASSLQQGAQGKLFF | TGCGCCAGCAGCCTACAGCAGGGGGCGCAGGGAAAACTGTTTTTT
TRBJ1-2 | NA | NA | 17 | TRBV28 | CASSRFGNRVTDYGYTF | TGTGCCAGCAGTCGTTTTGGGAACAGGGTTACGGACTATGGCTACACCTTC
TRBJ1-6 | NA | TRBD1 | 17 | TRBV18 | CASSPLQGISYNSPLHF | TGTGCCAGCTCACCACTACAGGGGATATCCTATAATTCACCCCTCCACTTT
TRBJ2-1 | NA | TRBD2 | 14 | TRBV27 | CASSLLSGGNEQFF | TGTGCCAGCAGTTTACTGAGCGGGGGAAATGAGCAGTTCTTC
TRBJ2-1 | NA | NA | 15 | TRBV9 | CASSENAGLYNEQFF | TGTGCCAGCAGCGAGAACGCTGGACTTTACAATGAGCAGTTCTTC
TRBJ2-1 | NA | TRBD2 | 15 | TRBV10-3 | CAIKPEAGGNNEQFF | TGTGCCATCAAACCCGAAGCGGGGGGAAACAATGAGCAGTTCTTC
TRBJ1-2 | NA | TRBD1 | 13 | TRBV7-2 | CASSLGQKYGYTF | TGTGCCAGCAGCTTGGGACAGAAGTATGGCTACACCTTC
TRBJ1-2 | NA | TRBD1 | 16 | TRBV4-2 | CASSPDRDSNIYGYTF | TGTGCCAGCAGCCCGGATCGGGACAGCAACATCTATGGCTACACCTTC
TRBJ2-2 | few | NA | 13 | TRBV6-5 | CALQDLNTGELFF | TGTGCCCTCCAGGACTTAAACACCGGGGAGCTGTTTTTT
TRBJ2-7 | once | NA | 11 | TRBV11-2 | CASSPLYEQYF | TGTGCCAGCAGCCCACTCTACGAGCAGTACTTC
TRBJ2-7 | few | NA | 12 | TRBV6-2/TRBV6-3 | CASSSSSYEQYF | TGTGCCAGCAGTTCGAGCTCCTACGAGCAGTACTTC
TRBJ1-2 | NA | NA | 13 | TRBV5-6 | CASTQQELYGYTF | TGTGCCAGCACCCAACAGGAGCTCTATGGCTACACCTTC